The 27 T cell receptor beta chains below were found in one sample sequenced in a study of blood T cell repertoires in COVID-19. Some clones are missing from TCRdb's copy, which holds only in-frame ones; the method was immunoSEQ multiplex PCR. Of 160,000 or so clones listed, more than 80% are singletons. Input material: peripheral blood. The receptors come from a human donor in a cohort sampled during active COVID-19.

CDR3 residues: CASSHATPASGSLTDTQYF. The CDR3 nucleotides read TGTGCCAGCAGCCACGCGACCCCCGCTAGCGGGAGCTTGACAGATACGCAGTATTTT. This chain joins TRBV4-2 and TRBJ2-3; 10 nucleotides align to TRBD2. V shed 3 bases and J 3 bases; nucleotides not matched to a gene: 15. The CDR3 is made up of 19 amino acids. Germline-derived CDR1 and CDR2 are LGHNA and YNFKEQ.

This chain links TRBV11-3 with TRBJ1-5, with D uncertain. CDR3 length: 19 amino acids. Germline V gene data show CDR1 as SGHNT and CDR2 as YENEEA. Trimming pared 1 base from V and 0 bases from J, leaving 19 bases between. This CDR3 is CASSLGALPIGDSNQPQHF. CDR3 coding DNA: TGTGCCAGCAGCTTAGGCGCCCTTCCAATCGGGGATAGCAATCAGCCCCAGCATTTT.

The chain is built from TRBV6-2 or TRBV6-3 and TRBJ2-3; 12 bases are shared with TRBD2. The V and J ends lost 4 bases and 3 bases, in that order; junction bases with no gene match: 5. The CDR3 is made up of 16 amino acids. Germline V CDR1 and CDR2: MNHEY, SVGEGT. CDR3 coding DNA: TGTGCCAGCAGTTCATGGACTAGCGGGACTACAGATACGCAGTATTTT. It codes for CASSSWTSGTTDTQYF.

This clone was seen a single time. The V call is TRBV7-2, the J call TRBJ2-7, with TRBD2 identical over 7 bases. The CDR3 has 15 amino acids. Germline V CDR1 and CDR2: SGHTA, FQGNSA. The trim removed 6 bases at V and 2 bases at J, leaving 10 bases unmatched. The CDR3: CASSLQRGRPYEQYF. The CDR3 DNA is TGTGCCAGCAGTCTCCAGCGGGGACGCCCCTACGAGCAGTACTTC.

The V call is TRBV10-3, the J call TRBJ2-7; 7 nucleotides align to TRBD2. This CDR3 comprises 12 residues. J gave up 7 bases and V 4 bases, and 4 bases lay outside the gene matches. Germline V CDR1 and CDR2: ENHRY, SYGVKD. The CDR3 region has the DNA TGTGCCATCAGTGTACTAGCGAGGGAGCAGTACTTC. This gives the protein CAISVLAREQYF.

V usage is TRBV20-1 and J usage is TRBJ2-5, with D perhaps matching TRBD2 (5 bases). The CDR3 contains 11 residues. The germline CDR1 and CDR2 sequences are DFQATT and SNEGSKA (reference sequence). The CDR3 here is CSRLRQETQYF. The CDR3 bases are TGCAGCCGACTAAGACAAGAGACCCAGTACTTC.

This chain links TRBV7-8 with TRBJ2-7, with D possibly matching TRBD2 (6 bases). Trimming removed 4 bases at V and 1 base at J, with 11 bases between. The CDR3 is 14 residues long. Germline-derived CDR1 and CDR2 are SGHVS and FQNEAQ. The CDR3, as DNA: TGTGCCAGCAGCTCCGCGGGATCATCCTACGAGCAGTACTTC. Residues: CASSSAGSSYEQYF.

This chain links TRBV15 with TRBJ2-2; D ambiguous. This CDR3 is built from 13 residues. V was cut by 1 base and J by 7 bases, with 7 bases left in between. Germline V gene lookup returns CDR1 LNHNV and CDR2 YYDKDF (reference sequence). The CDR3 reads CATSRVQYGELFF. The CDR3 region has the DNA TGTGCCACCAGCAGAGTTCAGTACGGGGAGCTGTTTTTT.

The CDR3 spells CASSPGRGGTQYF. As DNA, the CDR3 is TGTGCCAGCAGCCCCGGCAGAGGCGGAACCCAGTACTTC. The chain has TRBV3-1 (or the pseudogene TRBV3-2) and TRBJ2-5; D is unclear. The CDR3 is 13 residues long. Germline-derived CDR1 and CDR2 are LGHDT and YNNKEL (reference sequence). The V end lost 4 bases, the J end lost 8 bases, and 14 bases lay between the germline ends.

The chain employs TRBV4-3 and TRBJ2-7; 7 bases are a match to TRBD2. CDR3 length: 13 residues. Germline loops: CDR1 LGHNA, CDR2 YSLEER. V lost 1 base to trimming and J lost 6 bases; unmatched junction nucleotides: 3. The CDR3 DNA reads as TGCGCCAGCAGCCAAGCTGGGGGGGTCGAGCAGTACTTC. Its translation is CASSQAGGVEQYF.

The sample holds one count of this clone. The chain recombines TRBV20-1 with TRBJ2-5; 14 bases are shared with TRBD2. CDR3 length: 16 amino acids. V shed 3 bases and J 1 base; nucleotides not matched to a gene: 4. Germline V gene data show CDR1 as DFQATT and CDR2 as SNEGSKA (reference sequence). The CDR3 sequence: CSASRTSGRIQETQYF. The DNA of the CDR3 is TGCAGTGCTAGTCGGACTAGCGGGAGGATCCAAGAGACCCAGTACTTC.

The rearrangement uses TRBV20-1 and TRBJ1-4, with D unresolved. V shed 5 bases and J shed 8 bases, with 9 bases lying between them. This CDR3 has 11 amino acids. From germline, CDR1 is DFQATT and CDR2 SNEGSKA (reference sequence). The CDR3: CSARIGEKLFF. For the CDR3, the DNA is TGCAGTGCTCGAATCGGGGAAAAACTGTTTTTT.

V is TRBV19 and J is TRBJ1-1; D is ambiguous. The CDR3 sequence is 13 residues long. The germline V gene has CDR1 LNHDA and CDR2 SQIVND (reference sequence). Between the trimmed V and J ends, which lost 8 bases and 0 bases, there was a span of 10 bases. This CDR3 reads CASGGYMNTEAFF. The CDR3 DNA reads TGTGCCAGTGGCGGATACATGAACACTGAAGCTTTCTTT.

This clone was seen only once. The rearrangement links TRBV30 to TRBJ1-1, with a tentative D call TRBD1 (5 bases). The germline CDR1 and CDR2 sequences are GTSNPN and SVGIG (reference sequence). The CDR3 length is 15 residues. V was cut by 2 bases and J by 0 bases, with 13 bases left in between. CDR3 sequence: CAWSPLGAMNTEAFF. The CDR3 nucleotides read TGTGCCTGGAGTCCCCTAGGGGCGATGAACACTGAAGCTTTCTTT.

CDR3 DNA sequence: TGTGCCAGCTCACTAGACAGAAGCTCCTACGAGCAGTACTTC. This encodes CASSLDRSSYEQYF. The chain employs TRBV18 and TRBJ2-7, with D possibly matching TRBD1 (5 bases). This CDR3 contains 14 residues. CDR1 KGHSH and CDR2 LQKENI come from the germline V gene. Trimming removed 4 bases from V and 0 bases from J, with 10 bases in between.

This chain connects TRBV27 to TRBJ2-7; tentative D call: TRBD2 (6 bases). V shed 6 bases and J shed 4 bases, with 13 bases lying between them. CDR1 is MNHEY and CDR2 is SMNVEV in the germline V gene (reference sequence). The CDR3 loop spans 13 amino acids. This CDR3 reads CASSRGGAYEQYF. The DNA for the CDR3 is TGTGCCAGCAGCCGCGGCGGGGCTTACGAGCAGTACTTC.

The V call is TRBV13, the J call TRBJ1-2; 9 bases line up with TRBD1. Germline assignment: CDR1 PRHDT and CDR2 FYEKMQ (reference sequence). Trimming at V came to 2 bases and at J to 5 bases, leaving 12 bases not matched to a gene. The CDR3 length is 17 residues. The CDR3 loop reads CASSLTYGTGNVYGYTF. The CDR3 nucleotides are TGTGCCAGCAGCTTAACCTACGGGACAGGGAATGTTTATGGCTACACCTTC.

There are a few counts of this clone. DNA for the CDR3: TGTGCCAGCAGCTACCATACTGTCTATGAGCAGTTCTTC. Translated, it gives CASSYHTVYEQFF. The rearrangement joins TRBV14 to TRBJ2-1; D gene unclear. V lost 5 bases and J lost 8, with 13 bases in between. This CDR3 spans 13 amino acids. The germline V gene encodes CDR1 SGHDN and CDR2 FVKESK.

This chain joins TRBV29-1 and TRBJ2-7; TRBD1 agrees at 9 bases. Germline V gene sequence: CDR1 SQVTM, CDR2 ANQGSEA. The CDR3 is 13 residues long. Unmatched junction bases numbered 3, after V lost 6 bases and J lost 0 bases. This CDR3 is CSVTGGSSYEQYF. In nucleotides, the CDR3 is TGCAGCGTGACAGGGGGAAGCTCCTACGAGCAGTACTTC.

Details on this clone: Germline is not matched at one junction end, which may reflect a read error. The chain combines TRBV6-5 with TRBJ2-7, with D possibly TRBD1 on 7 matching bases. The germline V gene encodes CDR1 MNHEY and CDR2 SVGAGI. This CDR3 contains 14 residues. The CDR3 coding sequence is TGTGCCAGCAGTCCCGGACAGGTGGTCTACGGGGGTGGCTTC. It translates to CASSPGQVVYGGGF.

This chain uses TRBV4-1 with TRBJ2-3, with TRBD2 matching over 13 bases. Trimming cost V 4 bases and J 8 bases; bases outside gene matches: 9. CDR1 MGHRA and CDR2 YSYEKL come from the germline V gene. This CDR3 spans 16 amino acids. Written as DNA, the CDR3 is TGCGCCAGCAGCCTACCACTAGCGGGGGGGGGCGGTACGCAGTATTTT. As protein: CASSLPLAGGGGTQYF.

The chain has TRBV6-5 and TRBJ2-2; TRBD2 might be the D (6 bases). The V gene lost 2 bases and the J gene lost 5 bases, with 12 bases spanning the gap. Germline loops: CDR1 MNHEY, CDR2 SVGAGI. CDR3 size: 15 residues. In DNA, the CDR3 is TGTGCCAGCAGTTACCTAGCGATGGGAACCGGGGAGCTGTTTTTT. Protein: CASSYLAMGTGELFF.

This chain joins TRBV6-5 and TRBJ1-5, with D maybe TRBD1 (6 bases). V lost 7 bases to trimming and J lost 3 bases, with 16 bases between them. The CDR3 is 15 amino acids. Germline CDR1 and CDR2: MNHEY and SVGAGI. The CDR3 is CASTTTQGNNQPQHF. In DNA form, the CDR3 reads TGTGCCAGCACTACTACACAGGGTAACAATCAGCCCCAGCATTTT.

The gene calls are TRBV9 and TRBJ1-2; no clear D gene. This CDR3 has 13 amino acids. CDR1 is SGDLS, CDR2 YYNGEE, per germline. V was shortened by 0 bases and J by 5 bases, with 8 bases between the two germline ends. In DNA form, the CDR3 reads TGTGCCAGCAGCGTAGGAGACTGGTATGGCTACACCTTC. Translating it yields CASSVGDWYGYTF. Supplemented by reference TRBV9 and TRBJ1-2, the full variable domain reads DSGVTQTPKHLITATGQRVTLRCSPRSGDLSVYWYQQSLDQGLQFLIQYYNGEERAKGNILERFSAQQFPDLHSELNLSSLELGDSALYFCASSVGDWYGYTFGSGTRLTVV.

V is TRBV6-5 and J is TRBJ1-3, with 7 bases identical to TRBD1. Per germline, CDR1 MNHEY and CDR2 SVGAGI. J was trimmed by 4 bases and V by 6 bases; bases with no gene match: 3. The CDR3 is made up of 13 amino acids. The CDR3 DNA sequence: TGTGCCAGCAGGAGACAGGGCGGAAACACCATATATTTT. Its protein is CASRRQGGNTIYF.

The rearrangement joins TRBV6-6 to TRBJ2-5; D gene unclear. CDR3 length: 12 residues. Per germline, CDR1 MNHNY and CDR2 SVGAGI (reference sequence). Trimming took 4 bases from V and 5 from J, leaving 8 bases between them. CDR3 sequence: CASSFILETQYF. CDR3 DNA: TGTGCCAGCAGTTTTATATTGGAGACCCAGTACTTC.

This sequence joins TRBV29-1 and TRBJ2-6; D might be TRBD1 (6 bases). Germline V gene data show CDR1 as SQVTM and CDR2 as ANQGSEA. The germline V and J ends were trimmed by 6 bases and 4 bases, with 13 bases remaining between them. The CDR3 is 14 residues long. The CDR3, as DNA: TGCAGCGTGTACCAGGGGCAAGGGGCCAACGTCCTGACTTTC. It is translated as CSVYQGQGANVLTF.